These 17 T cell receptor beta chains came from one sample sequenced in a study of cytomegalovirus exposure and HLA in healthy donors. Vbeta (60) and Jbeta (13) primers were used in the PCR. TCRdb's copy holds only in-frame clones and misses some; the assay was immunoSEQ multiplex PCR. The table has around 70,000 clones, approximately 82% seen once; the top ten hold about 2.9%. Sequenced input: PBMCs. These receptors originate from a girl aged 10-17 years in good health and CMV-seropositive.

This clone came up once. This rearrangement joins TRBV6-1 to TRBJ1-3; 9 nucleotides line up with TRBD1. V lost 10 bases to trimming and J lost 10 bases; unmatched junction nucleotides: 11. This CDR3 contains 13 residues. From germline, CDR1 is MNHNS and CDR2 SASEGT. The CDR3 bases are TGTGCCACCCGGGGACAGGGAGTTAGTACCATATATTTT. Translated: CATRGQGVSTIYF.

The chain couples TRBV4-1 to TRBJ1-2; no firm D call. V lost 1 base to trimming and J lost 5 bases, with 20 bases between them. Germline V gives CDR1 MGHRA, CDR2 YSYEKL. The CDR3 extends over 17 amino acids. The CDR3 loop is CASSQGRMWAHDYGYTF. The CDR3 DNA is TGCGCCAGCAGCCAAGGGAGGATGTGGGCCCATGATTATGGCTACACCTTC.

J is TRBJ1-6 and V is TRBV28, with TRBD1 identical over 9 bases. This CDR3 has 16 amino acids. Germline loops: CDR1 MDHEN, CDR2 SYDVKM. V lost 3 bases and J lost 10; bases outside the gene matches: 10. The DNA of the CDR3 is TGTGCCAGCAGTTTCCGCGTGGACAGGGGCAGATCACCCCTCCACTTT. It specifies CASSFRVDRGRSPLHF.

This clone was detected only once. This chain links TRBV5-1 with TRBJ2-1; the D gene is possibly TRBD1 (5 bases). Per the germline V gene, CDR1 is SGHRS and CDR2 is YFSETQ. CDR3 length: 14 amino acids. Trimming cost V 7 bases and J 4 bases, with 15 bases left between them. The CDR3 DNA is TGCGCCAGCCGACAGCCCTTGGGGTACAATGAGCAGTTCTTC. Translation: CASRQPLGYNEQFF.

The chain combines TRBV6-5 with TRBJ2-5, with 9 bases that match TRBD1. V dropped 7 bases and J dropped 5; count of bases not matched to a gene: 8. This CDR3 contains 14 residues. CDR1 and CDR2 (germline): MNHEY, SVGAGI. This CDR3 reads CASNRQGQGETQYF. The CDR3, as DNA: TGTGCCAGCAATCGTCAGGGACAGGGTGAGACCCAGTACTTC.

The chain carries TRBV7-9 and TRBJ1-2; D is unresolved. V was trimmed by 0 bases and J by 0 bases, leaving 11 bases between them. The germline V gene has CDR1 SEHNR and CDR2 FQNEAQ (reference sequence). This CDR3 is 16 amino acids long. The CDR3 region is CASSLASWSANYGYTF. In DNA, the CDR3 is TGTGCCAGCAGCTTAGCTTCGTGGTCAGCTAACTATGGCTACACCTTC.

The chain has TRBV19 and TRBJ2-3; 7 nucleotides line up with TRBD1. V dropped 5 bases and J dropped 1; count of bases not matched to a gene: 3. The CDR3 loop spans 14 amino acids. Per germline, CDR1 LNHDA and CDR2 SQIVND (reference sequence). The CDR3 DNA is TGTGCCAGTAGTCTTGGACAGGGCACAGATACGCAGTATTTT. Amino acid sequence: CASSLGQGTDTQYF. Together with reference TRBV19 and TRBJ2-3, the CDR3 gives the full variable domain: DGGITQSPKYLFRKEGQNVTLSCEQNLNHDAMYWYRQDPGQGLRLIYYSQIVNDFQKGDIAEGYSVSREKKESFPLTVTSAQKNPTAFYLCASSLGQGTDTQYFGPGTRLTVL.

This sequence joins TRBV6-5 and TRBJ1-1, with 7 nucleotides matching TRBD1. Germline loops: CDR1 MNHEY, CDR2 SVGAGI. This CDR3 has 14 amino acids. V shed 4 bases, J shed 5 bases, and the junction held 7 bases outside the gene matches. The CDR3 spells CASSLKGARTEAFF. For the CDR3, the DNA is TGTGCCAGCAGTTTGAAGGGGGCGCGGACTGAAGCTTTCTTT.

V gene TRBV7-9 combines with J gene TRBJ1-1; 8 nucleotides align to TRBD1. Trimming removed 3 bases from V and 5 bases from J; junction bases left unmatched: 5. This CDR3 contains 14 residues. Germline V lookup: CDR1 SEHNR, CDR2 FQNEAQ (reference sequence). The CDR3 nucleotides read TGTGCCAGCAGCTTCCCAGGGGGCCTAACTGAAGCTTTCTTT. It encodes CASSFPGGLTEAFF.

V and J are TRBV11-2 and TRBJ1-2, with 7 bases that match TRBD1. Per germline, CDR1 SGHAT and CDR2 FQNNGV. This CDR3 contains 13 residues. V trimming: 1 base; J trimming: 5 bases; junction bases outside the gene matches: 1. The CDR3 DNA sequence: TGTGCCAGCAGCTTAGGGGACAGTTATGGCTACACCTTC. Translating it yields CASSLGDSYGYTF.

The genes are TRBV6-5 and TRBJ1-5, with D hard to call. The CDR3 is 15 amino acids. Per the germline V gene, CDR1 is MNHEY and CDR2 is SVGAGI. Trimming took off 0 bases at V and 4 bases at J, with 10 bases between the two ends. Written as DNA, the CDR3 is TGTGCCAGCAGTTACTCCGGAGCCCCAAATCAGCCCCAGCATTTT. It specifies CASSYSGAPNQPQHF.

The V gene is TRBV7-2, the J gene TRBJ1-5, with a weak D call TRBD1 (5 bases). Deletions cut 5 bases from V and 5 bases from J, with 13 bases between. The CDR3 has 14 amino acids. Germline V CDR1 and CDR2: SGHTA, FQGNSA. The CDR3 nucleotides are TGTGCCAGCAGCCTCAGGGCATCGGATCAGCCCCAGCATTTT. This codes for CASSLRASDQPQHF.

This clone turned up a few times. The V gene is TRBV4-1, the J gene TRBJ1-4; TRBD1 might be the D (5 bases). Looked up from germline, CDR1 is MGHRA and CDR2 is YSYEKL. Trimming pared 0 bases from V and 3 bases from J, leaving 11 bases between. This CDR3 has 16 residues. CDR3 DNA sequence: TGCGCCAGCAGCCAAGATAGGGGCGAGGCTAATGAAAAACTGTTTTTT. It yields the protein CASSQDRGEANEKLFF.

This clone appeared a single time. The chain has TRBV29-1 and TRBJ2-3; TRBD2 agrees at 15 bases. The CDR3 is 15 residues long. Trimming cost V 7 bases and J 1 base; bases outside gene matches: 3. CDR1 and CDR2 from the germline V gene are SQVTM and ANQGSEA. In DNA, the CDR3 is TGCAGCGGTCGGACTAGCGGGGGGGGCACAGATACGCAGTATTTT. This sequence encodes CSGRTSGGGTDTQYF.

CDR3 DNA: TGTGCCAGCAGCGACAGGGCCTCTGGAAACACCATATATTTT. It specifies CASSDRASGNTIYF. This chain connects TRBV9 to TRBJ1-3, with D tentatively TRBD1 (6 bases). The CDR3 runs 14 residues. Germline lookup yields CDR1 SGDLS and CDR2 YYNGEE. Trimming removed 3 bases at V and 0 bases at J, with 7 bases between. Combining the CDR3 with reference TRBV9 and TRBJ1-3 gives the whole variable domain DSGVTQTPKHLITATGQRVTLRCSPRSGDLSVYWYQQSLDQGLQFLIQYYNGEERAKGNILERFSAQQFPDLHSELNLSSLELGDSALYFCASSDRASGNTIYFGEGSWLTVV.

The chain carries TRBV30 and TRBJ2-7, with 7 bases matching TRBD1. Trimming took 5 bases from V and 5 from J; bases not matched to a gene: 9. The germline V gene encodes CDR1 GTSNPN and CDR2 SVGIG (reference sequence). The CDR3 has 13 residues. The CDR3: CAWREGQGDEQYF. Here the CDR3 DNA reads TGTGCCTGGCGCGAGGGGCAGGGGGACGAGCAGTACTTC.

The chain combines TRBV6-1 with TRBJ2-3, with TRBD2 matching 8 bases. The CDR3 consists of 15 residues. V dropped 8 bases and J dropped 1; count of bases not matched to a gene: 8. Germline lookup yields CDR1 MNHNS and CDR2 SASEGT. Here the CDR3 reads CASCLAGKGTDTQYF. The CDR3 nucleotides read TGTGCCAGCTGTCTAGCGGGTAAAGGCACAGATACGCAGTATTTT.